The clone carrying this TCR beta chain has more than one count but fewer than ten. Without exception, sorted populations had purity beyond 95%. This sample was included in a study of beta chain features in type 1 diabetes. Sequencing targeted expressed TCRB transcripts, as all isolated RNA had been reverse transcribed. TCRdb's table, derived via immunoSEQ multiplex PCR, lists solely in-frame clones and lacks some. The sample comprises 160,000 or so clones, just over 9% of which are singletons, and 2% to 3% rests with the top ten. Sequencing was carried out using central memory CD4+ T cells from blood. The origin of this receptor is a woman aged 18-29 years in good health.

The CDR3 loop is CASSLSQGKNYGYTF. In DNA form, the CDR3 reads TGTGCCAGCAGCTTATCCCAGGGGAAAAACTATGGCTACACCTTC. The chain has TRBV7-9 and TRBJ1-2; a possible D gene is TRBD1 (6 bases). V gave up 2 bases and J gave up 2 bases, with 12 bases separating them. CDR3 length: 15 residues. The germline V gene has CDR1 SEHNR and CDR2 FQNEAQ (reference sequence).